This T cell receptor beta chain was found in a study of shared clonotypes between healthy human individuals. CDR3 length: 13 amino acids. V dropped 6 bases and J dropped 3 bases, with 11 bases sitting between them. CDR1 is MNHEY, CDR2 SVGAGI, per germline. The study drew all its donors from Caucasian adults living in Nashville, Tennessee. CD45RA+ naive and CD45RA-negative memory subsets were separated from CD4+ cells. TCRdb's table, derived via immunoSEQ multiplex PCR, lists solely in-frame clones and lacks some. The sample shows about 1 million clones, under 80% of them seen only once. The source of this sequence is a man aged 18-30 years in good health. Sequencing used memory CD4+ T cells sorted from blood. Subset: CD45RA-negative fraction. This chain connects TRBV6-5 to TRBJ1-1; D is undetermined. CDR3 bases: TGTGCCAGCAGAAGGGATATGGACACTGAAGCTTTCTTT. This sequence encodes CASRRDMDTEAFF.